A selection of T cell receptor beta chains follows, all from one sample in a study of blood T cell repertoires in COVID-19. Some clones are missing from TCRdb's copy, which holds only in-frame ones; the method was immunoSEQ multiplex PCR. The sample has some 180,000 clones; approximately 80% are singletons. The specimen was peripheral blood. Every receptor here comes from a woman aged 40 to 49 with COVID-19, enrolled during active disease. Both conserved end residues are part of each CDR3. The order of the fields is D gene, V gene, J gene, clone size, CDR3 DNA, CDR3 protein. A D gene is named only where the DNA matches it firmly. Clone size is given for some rows only: seen once, a few or many times, or a class if the clone is expanded.

D gene: -; V gene: TRBV3-1/TRBV3-2; J gene: TRBJ1-2; clone size: -; CDR3 DNA: TGTGCCAGCAGCCAAAAGTATAGGGGATATGGCTACACCTTC; CDR3 protein: CASSQKYRGYGYTF
D gene: -; V gene: TRBV12-5; J gene: TRBJ2-4; clone size: -; CDR3 DNA: TGTGCTAGTGGTTTGGGGGCAGGGGTAGGTATTCAGTACTTC; CDR3 protein: CASGLGAGVGIQYF
D gene: -; V gene: TRBV9; J gene: TRBJ1-1; clone size: -; CDR3 DNA: TGTGCCAGCACGAAGGAGCCGAGGAACACTGAAGCTTTCTTT; CDR3 protein: CASTKEPRNTEAFF
D gene: TRBD2; V gene: TRBV13; J gene: TRBJ2-1; clone size: -; CDR3 DNA: TGTGCCAGCAGCTCTCGTCGACTAGCCCCCTACAATGAGCAGTTCTTC; CDR3 protein: CASSSRRLAPYNEQFF
D gene: TRBD1; V gene: TRBV6-5; J gene: TRBJ1-5; clone size: -; CDR3 DNA: TGTGCCAGCAGGTCGACAGGGGGCCGAAATCAGCCCCAGCATTTT; CDR3 protein: CASRSTGGRNQPQHF
D gene: TRBD1; V gene: TRBV10-3; J gene: TRBJ1-1; clone size: once; CDR3 DNA: TGTGCCATCAGTGACTCATACAGGGGTACTGAAGCTTTCTTT; CDR3 protein: CAISDSYRGTEAFF
D gene: TRBD1; V gene: TRBV2; J gene: TRBJ1-6; clone size: -; CDR3 DNA: TGTGCCAGCAGAGCTAGCCGGGACAGTAATTCACCCCTCCACTTT; CDR3 protein: CASRASRDSNSPLHF
D gene: -; V gene: TRBV9; J gene: TRBJ1-4; clone size: -; CDR3 DNA: TGTGCCAGCAGCACACGGGTTGCAACTAATGAAAAACTGTTTTTT; CDR3 protein: CASSTRVATNEKLFF
D gene: -; V gene: TRBV10-3; J gene: TRBJ2-1; clone size: -; CDR3 DNA: TGTGCCGCTCAGGCCGCTGGCCTTGCAGGTGAGCAGTTCTTC; CDR3 protein: CAAQAAGLAGEQFF
D gene: TRBD2; V gene: TRBV6-4; J gene: TRBJ2-7; clone size: -; CDR3 DNA: TGTGCCAGCAGTGGGACTAGCGGGGGTGAGCAGTACTTC; CDR3 protein: CASSGTSGGEQYF
D gene: -; V gene: TRBV5-1; J gene: TRBJ2-2; clone size: -; CDR3 DNA: TGCGCCAGCAGCTTGAGGATTTTTGGGCAGGGGAGTGCCGGGGAGCTGTTTTTT; CDR3 protein: CASSLRIFGQGSAGELFF
D gene: -; V gene: TRBV15; J gene: TRBJ2-7; clone size: -; CDR3 DNA: TGTGCCACCAGCAGGTTACCGTCACTCTCCTACGAGCAGTACTTC; CDR3 protein: CATSRLPSLSYEQYF
D gene: -; V gene: TRBV15; J gene: TRBJ2-3; clone size: -; CDR3 DNA: TGTGCCACCAGCAGAGAACTACCTGGCACAGATACGCAGTATTTT; CDR3 protein: CATSRELPGTDTQYF
D gene: -; V gene: TRBV5-1; J gene: TRBJ1-2; clone size: -; CDR3 DNA: TGCGCCAGCAGCTTGGAAGTAATTGGGCAGTATGGCTACACCTTC; CDR3 protein: CASSLEVIGQYGYTF
D gene: -; V gene: TRBV29-1; J gene: TRBJ1-2; clone size: -; CDR3 DNA: TGCAGCGCCCTAAACCCCACAGGCTATGGCTACACCTTC; CDR3 protein: CSALNPTGYGYTF
D gene: -; V gene: TRBV10-3; J gene: TRBJ2-3; clone size: once; CDR3 DNA: TGTGCCATCAGTGAGTCGAAGGGGGTGGCGGTAGATACGCAGTATTTT; CDR3 protein: CAISESKGVAVDTQYF
D gene: -; V gene: TRBV6-5; J gene: TRBJ1-2; clone size: -; CDR3 DNA: TGTGCCAGCATTTCTGTTGGCAGGTTCTATGGCTACACCTTC; CDR3 protein: CASISVGRFYGYTF
D gene: -; V gene: TRBV12-3/TRBV12-4; J gene: TRBJ2-7; clone size: -; CDR3 DNA: TGTGCCAGCAGACAGGGTGGCGAGCAGTACTTC; CDR3 protein: CASRQGGEQYF
D gene: TRBD1; V gene: TRBV5-6; J gene: TRBJ2-2; clone size: -; CDR3 DNA: TGTGCCAGCAGCGTGACAGGGCCTACCGGGGAGCTGTTTTTT; CDR3 protein: CASSVTGPTGELFF
D gene: -; V gene: TRBV24-1; J gene: TRBJ2-3; clone size: few; CDR3 DNA: TGTGCCACCAGTGATTTGAGCAGGGATGTAGATACGCAGTATTTT; CDR3 protein: CATSDLSRDVDTQYF
D gene: TRBD1; V gene: TRBV11-2; J gene: TRBJ1-1; clone size: -; CDR3 DNA: TGTGCCAGCAGCACCGGGGTGACAGGGTTGAACACTGAAGCTTTCTTT; CDR3 protein: CASSTGVTGLNTEAFF
D gene: TRBD2; V gene: TRBV4-2; J gene: TRBJ2-5; clone size: -; CDR3 DNA: TGTGCCAGCAGCCAAGATCCAGCGGGAGGTCGAGAGACCCAGTACTTC; CDR3 protein: CASSQDPAGGRETQYF
D gene: TRBD1; V gene: TRBV6-1; J gene: TRBJ2-7; clone size: -; CDR3 DNA: TGTGCCAGCAGTGAACCCCGGACAGGTTGGGAGCAGTACTTC; CDR3 protein: CASSEPRTGWEQYF
D gene: TRBD1; V gene: TRBV6-5; J gene: TRBJ2-7; clone size: -; CDR3 DNA: TGTGCCAGCACCCACAGGGGAAAAATGGATTACGAGCAGTACTTC; CDR3 protein: CASTHRGKMDYEQYF
D gene: -; V gene: TRBV13; J gene: TRBJ1-2; clone size: -; CDR3 DNA: TGTGCCAGCAGCTTAGGATCCGGGACTAACTATGGCTACACCTTC; CDR3 protein: CASSLGSGTNYGYTF
D gene: -; V gene: TRBV7-3; J gene: TRBJ1-1; clone size: once; CDR3 DNA: TGTGCCAGCAGCTCCCGGGGCACTGAAGCTTTCTTT; CDR3 protein: CASSSRGTEAFF
D gene: -; V gene: TRBV5-6; J gene: TRBJ2-2; clone size: -; CDR3 DNA: TGTGCCAGCAGGGCTACCGGGACTCTCACCGGGGAGCTGTTTTTT; CDR3 protein: CASRATGTLTGELFF
D gene: TRBD1; V gene: TRBV15; J gene: TRBJ2-7; clone size: -; CDR3 DNA: TGTGCCACCAGCAGGAGGGGGACAGGTGTGAACGAGCAGTACTTC; CDR3 protein: CATSRRGTGVNEQYF
D gene: -; V gene: TRBV6-4; J gene: TRBJ2-6; clone size: -; CDR3 DNA: TGTGCCAGCAGCGACAGCCGATCTGGGGCCAACGTCCTGACTTTC; CDR3 protein: CASSDSRSGANVLTF
D gene: TRBD1; V gene: TRBV2; J gene: TRBJ1-6; clone size: -; CDR3 DNA: TGTGCCAGCAGTGAAACCCCGCCGGACAGGGGTTCGTCCCTCCACTTT; CDR3 protein: CASSETPPDRGSSLHF
D gene: TRBD1; V gene: TRBV29-1; J gene: TRBJ1-2; clone size: -; CDR3 DNA: TGCAGCGTTGTCGGCAGGGGGCTTTATGGCTACACCTTC; CDR3 protein: CSVVGRGLYGYTF
D gene: -; V gene: TRBV5-5; J gene: TRBJ1-5; clone size: few; CDR3 DNA: TGTGCCAGCAGCTTATCTGATCAGCCCCAGCATTTT; CDR3 protein: CASSLSDQPQHF
D gene: -; V gene: TRBV5-1; J gene: TRBJ2-1; clone size: -; CDR3 DNA: TGCGCCAGCAGCGGGGAGTTATTCGAGCAGTTCTTC; CDR3 protein: CASSGELFEQFF
D gene: TRBD2; V gene: TRBV19; J gene: TRBJ2-7; clone size: -; CDR3 DNA: TGTGCCAGTAGCAATGGACTAGCTCGGTACGAGCAGTACTTC; CDR3 protein: CASSNGLARYEQYF
D gene: TRBD1; V gene: TRBV7-9; J gene: TRBJ1-5; clone size: -; CDR3 DNA: TGTGCCAGCAGCCCCGACAGGGAGGAACAGCCCCAGCATTTT; CDR3 protein: CASSPDREEQPQHF
D gene: TRBD1; V gene: TRBV19; J gene: TRBJ2-1; clone size: -; CDR3 DNA: TGTGCCAGTAGTATCGACAGGGGCCCCTTCAAGAGTGAGCAGTTCTTC; CDR3 protein: CASSIDRGPFKSEQFF
D gene: -; V gene: TRBV27; J gene: TRBJ1-2; clone size: -; CDR3 DNA: TGTGCCAGCAGCGCAGGTTGGGTCCATGGCTACACCTTC; CDR3 protein: CASSAGWVHGYTF
D gene: -; V gene: TRBV5-1; J gene: TRBJ2-4; clone size: few; CDR3 DNA: TGCGCCAGCAGCTCCAGTACCGCCCAAAACATTCAGTACTTC; CDR3 protein: CASSSSTAQNIQYF
D gene: -; V gene: TRBV6-5; J gene: TRBJ2-7; clone size: -; CDR3 DNA: TGTGCCAGCAGTAGAACTCGCAACTCCTACGAGCAGTACTTC; CDR3 protein: CASSRTRNSYEQYF
D gene: TRBD1; V gene: TRBV6-1; J gene: TRBJ2-1; clone size: -; CDR3 DNA: TGTGCCAGCAGTGAAGCTAAATCAGGGGGCAATGAGCAGTTCTTC; CDR3 protein: CASSEAKSGGNEQFF
D gene: -; V gene: TRBV6-5; J gene: TRBJ1-2; clone size: -; CDR3 DNA: TGTGCCAGCAGTCCGGGGGGATCATTTGGCTACACCTTC; CDR3 protein: CASSPGGSFGYTF
D gene: TRBD1; V gene: TRBV19; J gene: TRBJ1-2; clone size: -; CDR3 DNA: TGTGCCAGTAGTATCACAGGGGACCCACTCTATGGCTACACCTTC; CDR3 protein: CASSITGDPLYGYTF
D gene: TRBD2; V gene: TRBV7-6; J gene: TRBJ2-5; clone size: -; CDR3 DNA: TGTGCCAGCAGCTTAGTCCCAGCTAGCGGGATCCAAGAGACCCAGTACTTC; CDR3 protein: CASSLVPASGIQETQYF
D gene: TRBD1; V gene: TRBV28; J gene: TRBJ1-2; clone size: -; CDR3 DNA: TGTGCCAGCATTCCATTAACCGAACAGGGGTACTATGGCTACACCTTC; CDR3 protein: CASIPLTEQGYYGYTF
D gene: TRBD2; V gene: TRBV5-1; J gene: TRBJ2-7; clone size: -; CDR3 DNA: TGCGCCAGCAGCTTGGCAGGGGGACTAGCGGGGGCCCCCTACGAGCAGTACTTC; CDR3 protein: CASSLAGGLAGAPYEQYF
D gene: -; V gene: TRBV5-6; J gene: TRBJ2-7; clone size: -; CDR3 DNA: TGTGCCAGCAGCTTGCCCGCTAGCTACGAGCAGTACTTC; CDR3 protein: CASSLPASYEQYF